This T cell receptor beta chain is from a study of blood T cell repertoires in COVID-19. Background on the study: The cDNA or gDNA used as material had been derived from T cells, B-cell-depleted T cells, or PBMCs.

As originally analysed: Researchers report that nucleated cell counts were estimated from reference gene primer amplification. Sequencing used immunoSEQ multiplex PCR; TCRdb keeps in-frame clones, though not all of them. The D gene and trimming were derived from the DNA, and the V and J assignments and clone size from that table. The sample lists about 350,000 clones, around nine tenths seen once, with 3.9% in the top ten. The V gene lost 3 bases and the J gene lost 3 bases, with 8 bases spanning the gap. There are 13 residues in the CDR3. CDR1 is LNHDA, CDR2 SQIVND, per germline (reference sequence).

Sample: peripheral blood. The V and J genes are TRBV19 and TRBJ1-2; a possible D gene is TRBD1 (6 bases). The sequence came from a woman aged 55-70 years with COVID-19, enrolled during active disease. The DNA for the CDR3 is TGTGCCAGTAGTATGAACAGGGACTATGGCTACACCTTC. It is translated as CASSMNRDYGYTF.